The present TCR beta chain was sequenced within a study of control samples from healthy donors and cancer patients. The assay was immunoSEQ multiplex PCR, and TCRdb's table has in-frame clones only and misses some. The sample records 75,000 to 90,000 clones, about 89% being singletons. This CDR3 is 16 amino acids long. The TCR originated in a woman in her 50s with colorectal cancer. The source material was PBMCs. The gene calls are TRBV21-1 and TRBJ1-4. TRBV21-1 is an annotated pseudogene. CDR3 loop: CASSKDRTREEEKLFF. CDR3 in DNA: TGTGCCAGCAGCAAGGATCGGACGCGGGAGGAGGAAAAACTGTTTTTT.